A single sample is the source of the 9 T cell receptor beta chains below, sequenced in a study of blood T cells in healthy people across ages. A second PCR, run for about 6 to 11 cycles, used a sample-barcoded 5' primer plus a J-beta primer mix. TCRdb passed the 5' RACE reads through MiXCR, listing each CDR3 protein once. The repertoire includes about 670,000 distinct CDR3 sequences, around 43% of them detected once, and 30% sits in the top ten. The sequenced sample consisted of blood. Every receptor here comes from an older man in good health.

This clonotype has a handful of counts. DNA for the CDR3: TGTGCCAGCAGTTTCTACCTGGGGGGACGAGCGGGAGCTGGCGAGCAGTACTTC. Translation: CASSFYLGGRAGAGEQYF. This chain connects TRBV12-3 or TRBV12-4 to TRBJ2-7, with TRBD2 matching 8 bases. J was trimmed by 6 bases and V by 3 bases; bases with no gene match: 19. The CDR3 is 18 amino acids.

This clonotype was counted ten times or more. This rearrangement joins TRBV4-2 to TRBJ2-5, with TRBD2 identical over 10 bases. This CDR3 region has 15 residues. CDR1 LGHNA and CDR2 YNFKEQ come from the germline V gene. V trimming: 8 bases; J trimming: 1 base; junction bases outside the gene matches: 7. CDR3 bases: TGTGCCAGCTCAAGGACTAGCGGAACCCAAGAGACCCAGTACTTC. Translating gives CASSRTSGTQETQYF.

This clonotype was picked up a small number of times. The V call is TRBV30, the J call TRBJ1-2; 7 bases match TRBD1. The CDR3 contains 13 residues. CDR1 is GTSNPN, CDR2 SVGIG, per germline (reference sequence). Trimming cost V 2 bases and J 8 bases; bases outside gene matches: 8. This CDR3 is CAWSPGQRRGYTF. The CDR3 nucleotides read TGTGCCTGGAGTCCGGGACAGCGCCGGGGCTACACCTTC.

The chain employs TRBV7-2 and TRBJ2-3; the match to TRBD1 covers 9 bases. Germline CDR1 reads SGHTA; CDR2 reads FQGNSA. With 4 bases clipped from V and 1 base from J, the junction kept 9 bases outside the gene matches. The CDR3 is 17 amino acids. CDR3 sequence reads: CASSSGTGTGGTDTQYF. The CDR3 DNA reads as TGTGCCAGCAGCTCCGGGACAGGGACGGGGGGCACAGATACGCAGTATTTT.

The sample holds a few counts of this clonotype. The chain is built from TRBV20-1 and TRBJ1-4; D is unresolved. The CDR3 extends over 14 amino acids. Trimming removed 1 base from V and 1 base from J, with 7 bases in between. Germline V gene lookup returns CDR1 DFQATT and CDR2 SNEGSKA (reference sequence). CDR3 loop: CSARVQLTNEKLFF. Here the CDR3 DNA reads TGCAGTGCTAGAGTACAGCTAACTAATGAAAAACTGTTTTTT.

This clonotype has a handful of counts. The chain carries TRBV29-1 and TRBJ1-2, with 10 bases that match TRBD1. This CDR3 has 12 residues. Looked up from germline, CDR1 is SQVTM and CDR2 is ANQGSEA. After removal of 2 bases from V and 9 bases from J, the junction contained 3 bases not matched to a gene. This chain's CDR3 is CSVERTGGSYTF. The CDR3 bases are TGCAGCGTTGAACGGACAGGGGGGAGCTACACCTTC.

This clonotype showed up just a few times. As DNA, the CDR3 is TGTGCCAGCAGTTTATCCTCGGGCAGGGAGAGGACCCAGTACTTC. Translation gives CASSLSSGRERTQYF. The genes are TRBV12-3 or TRBV12-4 and TRBJ2-5, with D possibly called TRBD1 or TRBD2 (5 bases each). This CDR3 comprises 15 residues. V shed 2 bases and J shed 7 bases, with 17 bases lying between them.

J is TRBJ2-2 and V is TRBV7-2; D uncertain. Trimming removed 1 base at V and 5 bases at J, with 5 bases between. The length of the CDR3 is 13 residues. Germline values: CDR1 SGHTA, CDR2 FQGNSA. The CDR3 loop reads CASSLDGTGELFF. CDR3 bases: TGTGCCAGCAGCTTAGATGGTACCGGGGAGCTGTTTTTT.

This clonotype has just a few counts. The J gene is TRBJ2-1, the V gene TRBV6-2 or TRBV6-3, with D unclear. V dropped 3 bases and J dropped 5 bases, with 11 bases sitting between them. Per the germline V gene, CDR1 is MNHEY and CDR2 is SVGEGT. The CDR3 runs 14 residues. CDR3 sequence: CASSYSSQNNEQFF. The CDR3 nucleotides are TGTGCCAGCAGTTATTCATCTCAAAACAATGAGCAGTTCTTC.